The rows below give T cell receptor beta chains drawn from one sample of a study of blood T cells in healthy people across ages. TCRdb fed the 5' RACE reads into MiXCR, producing one record per CDR3 protein. Altogether hundreds of thousands of distinct CDR3 sequences are present, more than 35% being singletons, with the ten largest covering roughly 20%. Sequenced: blood. These receptors were taken from a man older than 75 in good health. Each CDR3 is given with its conserved first and last residue. The D gene is left open where the match is weak. The size of a clone is reported for some rows only, either as once, few or many, or as a class for expanded clones.

clone size,D gene,J gene,V gene,CDR3 DNA,CDR3 protein
-,-,TRBJ2-1,TRBV11-1,TGTGCCAGCAGCTTCCAGGGCATAGGTGGGGAGCAGTTCTTC,CASSFQGIGGEQFF
-,TRBD2,TRBJ2-2,TRBV27,TGTGCCAGCAGTTTAAAGCTAGCGGGAGCCTCCTATCCCGGGGAGCTGTTTTTT,CASSLKLAGASYPGELFF
many,-,TRBJ2-7,TRBV6-4,TGTGCCAGCCCCCCGGTGCCCACCTCACGACAGGTACCCTGCGAGCAGTACTTC,CASPPVPTSRQVPCEQYF
-,TRBD1,TRBJ2-3,TRBV11-2,TGTGCCAGCAGCGAACAGGGGATAGATACGCAGTATTTT,CASSEQGIDTQYF
-,-,TRBJ2-7,TRBV29-1,TGCAGCGTTGTCTTTTCGGAGGGAGCGGACTCCTACGAGCAGTACTTC,CSVVFSEGADSYEQYF
-,-,TRBJ2-7,TRBV29-1,TGCAGCGTTGAAAAATCAGGTCCGGGGGACGAGCAGTACTTC,CSVEKSGPGDEQYF
-,TRBD2,TRBJ2-5,TRBV12-3/TRBV12-4,TGTGCCAGCAGTTCCTCACTAGCGGGGGAGACCCAGTACTTC,CASSSSLAGETQYF
-,TRBD1,TRBJ1-1,TRBV6-2/TRBV6-3,TGTGCCAGCACTCTGACAGGGGGTCGCACTGAAGCTTTCTTT,CASTLTGGRTEAFF
-,TRBD1,TRBJ2-6,TRBV12-3/TRBV12-4,TGTGCCAGCAGTTACAGGGGGCATCGCTCTGGGGCCAACGTCCTGACTTTC,CASSYRGHRSGANVLTF
-,TRBD1,TRBJ2-2,TRBV6-4,TGTGCCAGCAGCCTCGCGGACAGGGGAAACACCGGGGAGCTGTTTTTT,CASSLADRGNTGELFF
-,TRBD1,TRBJ2-3,TRBV20-1,TGCAGTGCTAAACAGGGGGCGAACACAGATACGCAGTATTTT,CSAKQGANTDTQYF
-,-,TRBJ2-5,TRBV9,TGTGCCAGCAGCATGACGACAGCACCCCAAGAGACCCAGTACTTC,CASSMTTAPQETQYF
many,TRBD2,TRBJ2-7,TRBV29-1,TGCAGCGTTCAGGGGACTAGCGGAGCTGGGGGCCTCGAGCAGTACTTC,CSVQGTSGAGGLEQYF
few,-,TRBJ2-5,TRBV29-1,TGCAGCGTTGAAGTCGACGGGAGATCGTACTTC,CSVEVDGRSYF
-,TRBD2,TRBJ2-3,TRBV6-2/TRBV6-3,TGTGCCAGCAGTTGGACGACTAGCATCGCCAGCACAGATACGCAGTATTTT,CASSWTTSIASTDTQYF
-,-,TRBJ2-2,TRBV5-6,TGTGCCAGCAGATCCTACCGGGTGAACGCCGGGGAGCTGTTTTTT,CASRSYRVNAGELFF
few,TRBD1,TRBJ2-5,TRBV20-1,TGCAGTGCTAGGCCGGGACAGGGCCAAGAGACCCAGTACTTC,CSARPGQGQETQYF
-,-,TRBJ2-5,TRBV11-1,TGTGCCAGCGGACGACCTGACTCGTACCAAGAGACCCAGTACTTC,CASGRPDSYQETQYF
-,-,TRBJ1-2,TRBV28,TGTGCCAGTGGGGGGATTAACTATGGCTACACCTTC,CASGGINYGYTF
-,-,TRBJ1-5,TRBV6-5,TGTGCCACCGCTCTCACCCTCCGTTTAAATCAGCCCCAGCATTTT,CATALTLRLNQPQHF
-,-,TRBJ2-7,TRBV20-1,TGCAGTGCTGCGGACAGTAGGACCTACAACGAGCAGTACTTC,CSAADSRTYNEQYF
few,-,TRBJ2-7,TRBV19,TGTGCCAGTAGTCTATCCATATCTAGCGAGCAGTACTTC,CASSLSISSEQYF
many,TRBD1,TRBJ2-5,TRBV12-5,TGTGCTAGTGGACCGCCGACAGGGGGCCAAGAGACCCAGTACTTC,CASGPPTGGQETQYF
-,-,TRBJ2-7,TRBV27,TGTGCCAGCAGTTTCTCCAGGCCGAGCTCCTACGAGCAGTACTTC,CASSFSRPSSYEQYF
-,-,TRBJ1-1,TRBV12-5,-,CASGLAVDTEAFF
-,-,TRBJ1-1,TRBV3-1,TGTGCCAGCAGCCGAAAAGAGGGGACTGAAGCTTTCTTT,CASSRKEGTEAFF
many,TRBD2,TRBJ2-5,TRBV12-3/TRBV12-4,TGTGCCAGCAGTCTCACCGTACTCACTAGCGGTCAAGAGACCCAGTACTTC,CASSLTVLTSGQETQYF
-,TRBD2,TRBJ2-1,TRBV20-1,TGCAGTGCTAGGTCGACTAGCGGGAGAAGCTATGAGCAGTTCTTC,CSARSTSGRSYEQFF
-,-,TRBJ2-1,TRBV5-4,TGTGCCAGCAGCGGGGTGGGGGAGTTTAACAATGAGCAGTTCTTC,CASSGVGEFNNEQFF
few,TRBD2,TRBJ2-5,TRBV23-1,TGCGCCAGCAGTCAATGGGGACTAGCGGGATTTACAGAGACCCAGTACTTC,CASSQWGLAGFTETQYF
few,TRBD2,TRBJ2-7,TRBV28,TGTGCCAGCAGTTTGTCCGAAGCGGGAACCTACGAGCAGTACTTC,CASSLSEAGTYEQYF
-,-,TRBJ2-2,TRBV10-3,TGTGCCATCACCCAGGGGAGGGGGGCCACCGGGGAGCTGTTTTTT,CAITQGRGATGELFF
-,TRBD2,TRBJ2-1,TRBV20-1,TGCAGTGCTCCTAGATCCGGGACTAGCGGCAATGAGCAGTTCTTC,CSAPRSGTSGNEQFF
few,TRBD2,TRBJ2-3,TRBV7-7,TGTGCTAGCACTTCCGGGGGGGGCTTAGGCACAGATACGCAGTATTTT,CASTSGGGLGTDTQYF
-,-,TRBJ1-5,TRBV15,TGTGCCACCAGCAGACCGGGCGGTAATCAGCCCCAGCATTTT,CATSRPGGNQPQHF
-,-,TRBJ2-1,TRBV20-1,TGCAGTGCTAGAGCGGGTAATGAGCAGTTCTTC,CSARAGNEQFF
-,-,TRBJ1-5,TRBV7-9,TGTGCCAGCAGCCCGGGGATGATGGAATCACCCCAGCATTTT,CASSPGMMESPQHF
-,TRBD1,TRBJ2-5,TRBV5-1,TGCGCCAGCAGCTTGGGAGGACAGGGGGTCTACGGGCAGTACTTC,CASSLGGQGVYGQYF
many,-,TRBJ2-3,TRBV29-1,TGCAGCGTTGACGGTGACGGGGGCACAGATACGCAGTATTTT,CSVDGDGGTDTQYF
many,-,TRBJ2-1,TRBV7-2,TGTGCCAGCAGCCTGGACTATGGGGATGAGCAGTTCTTC,CASSLDYGDEQFF
once,TRBD2,TRBJ2-7,TRBV20-1,TGCAGTGCTAGAGATTTTGGCGGGAGCTCCTACGAGCAGTACTTC,CSARDFGGSSYEQYF
few,-,TRBJ2-3,TRBV20-1,TGCAGTGCACCTCAGGGAAACACACTCACAGATACGCAGTATTTT,CSAPQGNTLTDTQYF
-,TRBD2,TRBJ2-1,TRBV29-1,TGCAGCGGATCGACTAGCGGAAACTACAATGAGCAGTTCTTC,CSGSTSGNYNEQFF
few,-,TRBJ2-5,TRBV19,TGTGCCAGTAGTATGAATGGGTACCAAGAGACCCAGTACTTC,CASSMNGYQETQYF
few,TRBD1,TRBJ1-2,TRBV27,TGTGCCAGCAGTTTATATTCAGGGGGGAGCTATGGCTACACCTTC,CASSLYSGGSYGYTF
-,-,TRBJ2-7,TRBV15,TGTGCCACCAGCAGAGATAGGGACGGCTACGAGCAGTACTTC,CATSRDRDGYEQYF
-,TRBD2,TRBJ2-1,TRBV6-2/TRBV6-3,TGTGCCAGCAGTCGTCCCGGACTAGCGGGGTACAATGAGCAGTTCTTC,CASSRPGLAGYNEQFF
-,TRBD1,TRBJ2-1,TRBV11-2,TGTGCCAGCAGCTTAGCCGCAGACCGACAGGGTCCCCGTTACAATGAGCAGTTCTTC,CASSLAADRQGPRYNEQFF